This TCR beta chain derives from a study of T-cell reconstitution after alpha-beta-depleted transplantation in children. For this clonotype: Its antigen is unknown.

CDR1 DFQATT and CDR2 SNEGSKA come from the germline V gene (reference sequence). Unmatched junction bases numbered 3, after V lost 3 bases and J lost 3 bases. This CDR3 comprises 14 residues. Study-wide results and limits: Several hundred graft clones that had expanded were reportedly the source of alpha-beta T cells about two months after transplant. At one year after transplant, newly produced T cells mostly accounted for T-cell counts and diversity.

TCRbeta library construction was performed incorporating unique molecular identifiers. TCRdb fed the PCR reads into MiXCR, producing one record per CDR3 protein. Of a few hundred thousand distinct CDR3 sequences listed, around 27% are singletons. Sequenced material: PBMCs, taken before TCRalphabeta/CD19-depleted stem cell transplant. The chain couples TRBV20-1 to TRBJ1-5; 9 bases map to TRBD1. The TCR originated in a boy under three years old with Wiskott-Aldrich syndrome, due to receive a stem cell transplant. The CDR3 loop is CSASRDRVNQPQHF. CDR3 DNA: TGCAGTGCTAGTCGGGACAGGGTCAATCAGCCCCAGCATTTT.